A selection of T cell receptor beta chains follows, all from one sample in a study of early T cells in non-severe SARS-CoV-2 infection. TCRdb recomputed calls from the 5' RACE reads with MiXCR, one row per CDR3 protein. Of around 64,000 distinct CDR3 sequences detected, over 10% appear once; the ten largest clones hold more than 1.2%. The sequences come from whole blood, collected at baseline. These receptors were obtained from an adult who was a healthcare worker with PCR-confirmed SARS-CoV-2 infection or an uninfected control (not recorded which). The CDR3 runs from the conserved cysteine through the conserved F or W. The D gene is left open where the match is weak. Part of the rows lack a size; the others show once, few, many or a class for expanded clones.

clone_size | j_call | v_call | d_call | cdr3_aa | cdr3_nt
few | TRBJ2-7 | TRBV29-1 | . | CSVFSGGGAGSYEQYF | TGCAGCGTTTTCTCAGGGGGTGGAGCGGGATCCTACGAGCAGTACTTC
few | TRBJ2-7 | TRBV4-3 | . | CASSQDLNQREQYF | TGCGCCAGCAGCCAAGACCTAAACCAGCGCGAGCAGTACTTC
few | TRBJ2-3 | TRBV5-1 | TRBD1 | CASSNQPGQGKDTQYF | TGCGCCAGCAGCAACCAGCCGGGACAGGGGAAGGATACGCAGTATTTT
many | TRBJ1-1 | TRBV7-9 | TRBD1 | CASSSQGVNTEAFF | TGTGCCAGCAGCTCGCAGGGGGTTAACACTGAAGCTTTCTTT
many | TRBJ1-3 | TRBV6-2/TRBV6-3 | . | CASAKGESATIYF | TGTGCCAGCGCGAAAGGGGAATCGGCCACCATATATTTT
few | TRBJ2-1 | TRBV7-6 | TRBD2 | CASSLALAGLNEQFF | TGTGCCAGCAGCTTAGCTCTAGCGGGCCTCAATGAGCAGTTCTTC
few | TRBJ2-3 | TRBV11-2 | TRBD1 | CASSFHGQEDTQYF | TGTGCCAGCAGCTTTCATGGACAGGAAGATACGCAGTATTTT
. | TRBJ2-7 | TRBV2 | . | CASRETGFNEQYF | TGTGCCAGCAGAGAGACAGGTTTCAACGAGCAGTACTTC
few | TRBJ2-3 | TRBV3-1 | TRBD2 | CASSQELAGGPNTDTQYF | TGTGCCAGCAGCCAAGAACTAGCGGGGGGGCCAAACACAGATACGCAGTATTTT
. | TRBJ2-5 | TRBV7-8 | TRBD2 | CASSPRRGSSQETQYF | TGTGCCAGCAGCCCTCGTCGCGGGAGCTCCCAAGAGACCCAGTACTTC
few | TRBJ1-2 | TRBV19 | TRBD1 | CASSWDRESDYTF | TGTGCCAGTAGCTGGGACAGGGAATCTGACTACACCTTC
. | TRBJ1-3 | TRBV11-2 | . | CASSLLGRSGNTIYF | TGTGCCAGCAGCCTTCTGGGGCGCTCTGGAAACACCATATATTTT
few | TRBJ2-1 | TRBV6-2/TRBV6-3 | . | CASRLISSYNEQFF | TGTGCCAGCCGGTTGATTAGCTCCTACAATGAGCAGTTCTTC
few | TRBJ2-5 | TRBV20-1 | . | CSAWDSQLETQYF | TGCAGTGCTTGGGACTCCCAACTGGAGACCCAGTACTTC
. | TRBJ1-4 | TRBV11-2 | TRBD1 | CASSSSRDRGLYEKLFF | TGTGCCAGCAGCTCGTCCCGGGACAGGGGGCTTTATGAAAAACTGTTTTTT
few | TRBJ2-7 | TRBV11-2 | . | CASSLAGHEYYEQYF | TGTGCCAGCAGCTTAGCGGGACACGAGTACTACGAGCAGTACTTC
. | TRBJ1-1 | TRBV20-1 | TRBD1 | CSARGQGDTEAFF | TGCAGTGCTAGGGGACAGGGGGACACTGAAGCTTTCTTT
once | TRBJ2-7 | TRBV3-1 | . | CASSQDWLVHEQYF | TGTGCCAGCAGCCAAGATTGGTTGGTTCACGAGCAGTACTTC
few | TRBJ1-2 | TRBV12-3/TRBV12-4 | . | CASSLADPNYGYTF | TGTGCCAGCAGTTTGGCCGACCCTAACTATGGCTACACCTTC
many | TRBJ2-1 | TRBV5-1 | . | CASSLGAGLSYNEQFF | TGCGCCAGCAGCTTGGGCGCGGGGCTCTCCTACAATGAGCAGTTCTTC
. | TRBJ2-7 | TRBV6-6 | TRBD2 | CASLDWREGPYEQYF | TGTGCCAGCTTGGACTGGCGGGAGGGCCCGTACGAGCAGTACTTC
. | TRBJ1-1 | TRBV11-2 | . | CASSPTMGGTEVFF | TGTGCCAGCAGCCCCACTATGGGGGGCACTGAAGTTTTCTTT
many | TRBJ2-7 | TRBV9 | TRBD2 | CASSALAGEQYF | TGTGCCAGCAGCGCCCTAGCGGGGGAGCAGTACTTC
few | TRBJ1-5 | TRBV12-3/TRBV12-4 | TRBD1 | CASSLVGTGHSNQPQHF | TGTGCCAGCAGTTTAGTGGGGACAGGGCATAGCAATCAGCCCCAGCATTTT
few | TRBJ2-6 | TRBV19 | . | CASSIAAGSSGANVLTF | TGTGCCAGTAGTATCGCGGCAGGCAGCTCTGGGGCCAACGTCCTGACTTTC
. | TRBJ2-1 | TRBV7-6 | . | CASSLDGSVSYNEQFF | TGTGCCAGCAGCTTAGATGGGAGCGTATCCTACAATGAGCAGTTCTTC
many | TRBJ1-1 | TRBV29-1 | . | CSVEQTAEAFF | TGCAGCGTTGAACAGACTGCCGAAGCTTTCTTT
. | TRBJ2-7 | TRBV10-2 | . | CASRRGQEVEQYF | TGCGCCAGCCGGAGAGGGCAGGAGGTCGAGCAGTACTTC
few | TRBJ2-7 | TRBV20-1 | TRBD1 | CSARQGAGEQYF | TGCAGTGCACGACAGGGGGCTGGCGAGCAGTACTTC
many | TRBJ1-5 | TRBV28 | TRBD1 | CASGRPGQGYNQPQHF | TGTGCCAGCGGTCGACCGGGACAGGGATACAATCAGCCCCAGCATTTT
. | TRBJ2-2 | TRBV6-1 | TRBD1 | CASSEVPGGGELFF | TGTGCCAGCAGTGAAGTCCCAGGGGGCGGGGAGCTGTTTTTT
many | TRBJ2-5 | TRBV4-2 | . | CASSQDLSTAGETQYF | TGTGCCAGCAGCCAAGATCTGTCCACGGCGGGGGAGACCCAGTACTTC
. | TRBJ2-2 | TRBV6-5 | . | CASSYVTAGNTGELFF | TGTGCCAGCAGTTACGTGACAGCCGGGAACACCGGGGAGCTGTTTTTT
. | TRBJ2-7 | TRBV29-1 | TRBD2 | CSVKSSGSREQYF | TGCAGCGTTAAGTCTAGCGGGAGTCGCGAGCAGTACTTC
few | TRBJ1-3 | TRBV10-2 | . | CASSGTESSGNTIYF | TGCGCCAGCAGTGGGACGGAAAGCTCTGGAAACACCATATATTTT
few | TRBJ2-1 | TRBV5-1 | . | CASSLDPTSNEQFF | TGCGCCAGCAGCTTGGACCCTACTAGCAATGAGCAGTTCTTC
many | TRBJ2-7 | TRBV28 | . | CASGGTGRVNEQYF | TGTGCCAGCGGGGGTACGGGACGGGTCAACGAGCAGTACTTC
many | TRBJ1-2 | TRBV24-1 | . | CATSDPWTVSWYGYTF | TGTGCCACCAGTGATCCTTGGACCGTCTCGTGGTATGGCTACACCTTC
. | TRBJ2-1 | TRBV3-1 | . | CASSPASWDEQFF | TGTGCCAGCAGCCCTGCGAGTTGGGATGAGCAGTTCTTC
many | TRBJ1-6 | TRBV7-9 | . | CASSFEDSPLHF | TGTGCCAGCAGCTTTGAGGATTCACCCCTCCACTTT
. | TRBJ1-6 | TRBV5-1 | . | CASSTGQISPLHF | TGCGCCAGCAGCACCGGACAGATTTCACCCCTCCACTTT
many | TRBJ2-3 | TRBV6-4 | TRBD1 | CASSPQGFTDTQYF | TGTGCCAGCAGCCCACAGGGGTTCACAGATACGCAGTATTTT
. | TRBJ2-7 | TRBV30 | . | CAWNRLADYEQYF | TGTGCCTGGAATCGCCTAGCTGACTACGAGCAGTACTTC
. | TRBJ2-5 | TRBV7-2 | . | CASRKAAQETQYF | TGTGCCAGCAGAAAAGCGGCACAAGAGACCCAGTACTTC
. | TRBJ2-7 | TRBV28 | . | CASRPTISYEQYF | TGTGCCAGCAGACCCACCATTTCCTACGAGCAGTACTTC
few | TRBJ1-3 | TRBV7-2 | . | CASRGPSLGNTIYF | TGTGCCAGCAGAGGACCGTCCCTTGGAAACACCATATATTTT
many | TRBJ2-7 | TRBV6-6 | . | CASTTDREGYEQYF | TGTGCCAGCACCACCGACAGGGAGGGCTACGAGCAGTACTTC
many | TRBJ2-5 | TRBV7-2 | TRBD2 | CASSLGVIAGLPGQETQYF | TGTGCCAGCAGCTTAGGAGTAATAGCGGGGTTGCCGGGCCAAGAGACCCAGTACTTC
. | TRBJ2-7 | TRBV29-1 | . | CSVVGLPTDEQYF | TGCAGCGTTGTCGGGCTCCCGACGGACGAGCAGTACTTC
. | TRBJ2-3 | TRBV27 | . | CAIRDIKTDTQYF | TGTGCCATCCGGGACATAAAGACAGATACGCAGTATTTT
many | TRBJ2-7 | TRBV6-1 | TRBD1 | CASSGLQGSDEQYF | TGTGCCAGCAGTGGGCTACAGGGGAGCGACGAGCAGTACTTC
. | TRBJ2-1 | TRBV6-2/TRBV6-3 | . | CASATRETGTEQFF | TGTGCCAGCGCTACCCGTGAGACCGGGACAGAGCAGTTCTTC
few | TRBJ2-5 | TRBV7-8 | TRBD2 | CASSLELADQETQYF | TGTGCCAGCAGCTTGGAACTAGCGGACCAAGAGACCCAGTACTTC
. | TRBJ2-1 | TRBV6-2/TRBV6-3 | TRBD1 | CASSYRDSEYNEQFF | TGTGCCAGCAGTTACCGGGACAGCGAATACAATGAGCAGTTCTTC